The 15 T cell receptor beta chains given below trace back to one sample, sequenced in a study of T cell clonality in common variable immunodeficiency. TCRdb's copy holds only in-frame clones and misses some; the assay was immunoSEQ multiplex PCR. The sample has 45,000 to 65,000 clones, none seen only once. Material for sequencing was peripheral blood mononuclear cells. The receptor set was obtained from a person aged 18 to 70 in good health.

This clone was recorded at least ten times. Read coverage stops 3 residues before the CDR3 terminus; the germline J gene supplies the remainder. This chain links TRBV19 with TRBJ2-1; maybe TRBD2 (5 bases). CDR3 length: 14 residues. From germline, CDR1 is LNHDA and CDR2 SQIVND (reference sequence). The V end was cut by 2 bases, the J end by 5 bases, with 10 bases between. The part of the CDR3 DNA that was read is TGTGCCAGTAGTATACTGCGGGCCAACAATGAG. Encoded protein: CASSILRANNE. From start to end, the CDR3 is CASSILRANNEQFF.

This clone was detected ten times or more. The CDR3 end lies 3 residues beyond the end of the read and is filled in from the germline J gene. The chain employs TRBV20-1 and TRBJ2-6, with 8 bases fitting TRBD2. This CDR3 has 16 amino acids. In germline, CDR1 is DFQATT, CDR2 SNEGSKA (reference sequence). The V and J ends lost 4 bases and 0 bases, in that order; junction bases with no gene match: 5. Partial CDR3 DNA: TGCAGTGCTAACGGGGGGGGCTCCTCTGGGGCCAACGTC. Its protein is CSANGGGSSGANV. The full-length CDR3 reads as CSANGGGSSGANVLTF.

This clone has a count of ten or more. Read coverage stops 3 residues before the CDR3 terminus; the germline J gene supplies the remainder. V usage is TRBV19 and J usage is TRBJ2-4; a weak D match, TRBD1 (6 bases). Germline CDR1 reads LNHDA; CDR2 reads SQIVND (reference sequence). The CDR3 sequence is 12 residues long. The CDR3 sequence: CASSQGPEPQYF. CDR3 DNA (partial): TGTGCCAGTAGTCAGGGGCCAGAGCCT.

This clone was seen at least ten times. The read comes to an end 3 residues before the CDR3 does, leaving the germline J gene to fill in the end. This chain connects TRBV19 to TRBJ2-7; D gene uncertain. V was cut by 6 bases and J by 2 bases, with 14 bases left in between. There are 14 residues in the CDR3. The germline V gene encodes CDR1 LNHDA and CDR2 SQIVND (reference sequence). CDR3 sequence: CASRVTVFAYEQYF. The sequenced CDR3 bases are TGTGCCAGTAGAGTAACAGTATTTGCCTACGAG.

In regard to this clone: The CDR3 end is not reached by the read, which stops 3 residues before it; the germline J gene fills it in. V usage is TRBV18 and J usage is TRBJ2-2, with 7 bases fitting TRBD2. The CDR3 is made up of 15 amino acids. V gave up 0 bases and J gave up 6 bases; unmatched junction bases: 4. CDR1 KGHSH and CDR2 LQKENI come from the germline V gene. The covered CDR3 bases are TGTGCCAGCTCACCACCTGCGGGAGCGGCCGGGGAG. Protein sequence: CASSPPAGAAGE. The full CDR3 sequence reads CASSPPAGAAGELFF.

About this clone itself: The read terminates 3 residues before the CDR3 end, so the remaining end is supplied by the germline J gene. The V and J genes are TRBV19 and TRBJ1-1; TRBD1 matches at 9 bases. The CDR3 extends over 14 amino acids. Germline CDR1 LNHDA, CDR2 SQIVND (reference sequence). The V and J ends lost 3 bases and 5 bases, in that order; junction bases with no gene match: 4. The part of the CDR3 DNA that was read is TGTGCCAGTAGTATCAACAGGGGGCGGACTGAA. Translation gives CASSINRGRTE. The whole CDR3 sequence reads CASSINRGRTEAFF.

Of note for this clone: The sequence runs out 3 residues before the end of the CDR3; the remainder is reconstructed from the germline J gene. The genes are TRBV2 and TRBJ1-5; no clear D. The CDR3 extends over 14 amino acids. The germline CDR1 and CDR2 sequences are SNHLY and FYNNEI. With 6 bases removed from V and 0 bases from J, the gap between germline ends came to 9 bases. The CDR3 region is CASSRLNSNQPQHF. CDR3 DNA (partial): TGTGCCAGCAGCAGATTGAATAGCAATCAGCCC.

This clone was detected many times. The read gets to within 3 residues of the CDR3 end, and the germline J gene fills in the rest. V usage is TRBV10-1 and J usage is TRBJ1-2, with no clear D. The CDR3 consists of 13 residues. The germline V gene has CDR1 WNHNN and CDR2 SYGVQD (reference sequence). Deletions cut 0 bases from V and 2 bases from J, with 4 bases between. The CDR3 bases that were read are TGCGCCAGCAGTGAGTCAGGGAACTATGGC. Amino acid sequence: CASSESGNYG. The entire CDR3 is CASSESGNYGYTF.

This clone has at least ten counts. The read falls 3 residues short of the CDR3 end, and the missing part is taken from the germline J gene. The chain uses TRBV30 and TRBJ1-4; no clear D. Germline V gives CDR1 GTSNPN, CDR2 SVGIG (reference sequence). This CDR3 comprises 14 residues. V lost 3 bases and J lost 0, with 8 bases in between. Partial CDR3 DNA: TGTGCCTGGAGGGCGGCTGCAACTAATGAAAAA. Protein product: CAWRAAATNEK. The full CDR3 protein reads CAWRAAATNEKLFF.

This clone was seen many times. The sequenced fragment ends 3 residues before the CDR3 boundary, so the rest is inferred from the germline J gene. The V call is TRBV5-1, the J call TRBJ1-1; TRBD1 is a possible D gene (5 bases). Between the trimmed V and J ends, which lost 3 bases and 4 bases, there was a span of 10 bases. This CDR3 has 13 amino acids. Looked up from germline, CDR1 is SGHRS and CDR2 is YFSETQ. The sequenced CDR3 bases are TGCGCCAGCAGCTCTGCAGGGCTCACTGAA. Residues: CASSSAGLTE. The full CDR3 reads CASSSAGLTEAFF.

This clone came up many times. The part of the CDR3 DNA that was read is TGTGCCAGCAGTGCAGGACAGGGTGGGGGGTCACCC. It codes for CASSAGQGGGSP. The CDR3 reads in full as CASSAGQGGGSPLHF. The rearrangement joins TRBV6-1 to TRBJ1-6; 8 positions agree with TRBD1. The CDR3 end falls 3 residues outside the read, so it is completed with the germline J gene. V shed 4 bases, J shed 10 bases, and the junction held 9 bases outside the gene matches. This CDR3 contains 15 residues. Germline V gene data show CDR1 as MNHNS and CDR2 as SASEGT.

Concerning this clone: The read falls 3 residues short of the CDR3 end, and the missing part is taken from the germline J gene. In the same sample, other DNA sequences code for this CDR3. The V and J genes are TRBV30 and TRBJ1-2, with a possible D match to TRBD1 (6 bases). Germline lookup yields CDR1 GTSNPN and CDR2 SVGIG (reference sequence). The V gene lost 6 bases and the J gene lost 0 bases, with 17 bases spanning the gap. The CDR3 contains 15 residues. Partial CDR3 DNA: TGTGCCTGTATTGGGGGGGCGAAAACTAACTATGGC. Protein sequence: CACIGGAKTNYG. The CDR3, in full, reads CACIGGAKTNYGYTF.

There are many counts of this clone. The CDR3 sequence is CASSRDRAGTGELFF. The CDR3 bases that were read are TGTGCCAGCAGCCGGGACAGGGCGGGGACCGGGGAG. The chain couples TRBV5-6 to TRBJ2-2; 9 bases are shared with TRBD1. The observed sequence ends 3 residues before the CDR3 terminus, with the missing tail filled in from the germline J gene. The length of the CDR3 is 15 residues. Per germline, CDR1 SGHDT and CDR2 YYEEEE. The V and J ends lost 4 bases and 5 bases, in that order; junction bases with no gene match: 6.

With respect to this clone: The CDR3 end lies 3 residues beyond the end of the read and is filled in from the germline J gene. The chain is built from TRBV2 and TRBJ1-4, with D possibly TRBD1 on 5 matching bases. CDR1 SNHLY and CDR2 FYNNEI come from the germline V gene. The germline V and J ends were trimmed by 5 bases and 7 bases, with 14 bases remaining between them. The length of the CDR3 is 14 residues. CDR3 loop: CASSTQGPIEKLFF. Partial CDR3 DNA: TGTGCCAGCAGTACTCAGGGTCCGATTGAAAAA.

This clone was seen at least ten times. The read finishes 3 residues shy of the CDR3 end, and the germline J gene is used to complete it. V usage is TRBV6-1 and J usage is TRBJ2-1, with D perhaps TRBD2 (5 bases). Trimming left V 3 bases short and J 2 bases short, with 11 bases between. The CDR3 is made up of 15 amino acids. Per the germline V gene, CDR1 is MNHNS and CDR2 is SASEGT. The CDR3 is CASSETTYAYNEQFF. The CDR3 bases that were read are TGTGCCAGCAGTGAGACTACGTATGCCTACAATGAG.